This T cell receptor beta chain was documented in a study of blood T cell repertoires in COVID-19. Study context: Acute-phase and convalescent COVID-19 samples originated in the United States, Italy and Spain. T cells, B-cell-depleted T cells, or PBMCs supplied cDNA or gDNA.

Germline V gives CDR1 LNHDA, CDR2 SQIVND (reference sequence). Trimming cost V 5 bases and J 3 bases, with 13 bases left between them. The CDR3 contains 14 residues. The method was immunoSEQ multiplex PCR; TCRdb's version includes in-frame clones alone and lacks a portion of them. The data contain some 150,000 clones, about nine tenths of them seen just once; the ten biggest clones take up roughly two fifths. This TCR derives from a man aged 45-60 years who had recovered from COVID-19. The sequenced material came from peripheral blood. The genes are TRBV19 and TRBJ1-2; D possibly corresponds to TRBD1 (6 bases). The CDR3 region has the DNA TGTGCCAGTAGTGCCCAGACAGGCTACTATGGCTACACCTTC. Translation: CASSAQTGYYGYTF.